This T cell receptor beta chain was sequenced in a study of T-cell reconstitution after alpha-beta-depleted transplantation in children. Unique molecular identifiers were built into the TCRbeta library. Via MiXCR, TCRdb re-called the PCR reads, giving one row per CDR3 protein. The data show a few hundred thousand distinct CDR3 sequences, 27% seen once. This clonotype appeared once. Its antigen remains unknown. Study-level points and caveats: Several hundred graft clones that had expanded were reportedly the source of alpha-beta T cells about two months after transplant. Where some patients showed high TCRbeta diversity at day 60, it came from recipient T cells and thymic progenitors that had survived.

The sample was PBMCs, taken before TCRalphabeta/CD19-depleted stem cell transplant. This sequence was found in a boy younger than two with Wiskott-Aldrich syndrome, due to receive a stem cell transplant.

CDR3 residues: CASTPTGREGSYEQYF. For the CDR3, the DNA is TGTGCCAGCACCCCAACAGGGCGGGAAGGGTCCTACGAGCAGTACTTC. The chain combines TRBV28 with TRBJ2-7, with D perhaps matching TRBD1 or TRBD2 (6 bases each). The V end lost 7 bases, the J end lost 1 base, and 20 bases lay between the germline ends. This CDR3 is built from 16 residues. CDR1 and CDR2 from the germline V gene are MDHEN and SYDVKM.